Shown below are 27 T cell receptor beta chains from a single sample sequenced in a study of blood T cell repertoires in COVID-19. Libraries were prepared by immunoSEQ multiplex PCR; TCRdb keeps only in-frame clonotypes and omits some of them. Altogether almost 200,000 clones are present, approximately 87% being singletons, with the ten largest covering roughly 0.78%. Sequencing was done on a sample of peripheral blood. These receptors all stem from a woman in her 70s with acute or convalescent COVID-19.

This rearrangement joins TRBV5-1 to TRBJ2-1; 7 nucleotides align to TRBD2. Germline V gene sequence: CDR1 SGHRS, CDR2 YFSETQ. Trimming removed 5 bases from V and 3 bases from J; junction bases left unmatched: 8. The CDR3 covers 15 residues. In DNA form, the CDR3 reads TGCGCCAGCAGGGTGGCGGGAGAGTACTACAATGAGCAGTTCTTC. Its protein is CASRVAGEYYNEQFF.

The chain employs TRBV18 and TRBJ1-2, with TRBD1 as a possible D gene (5 bases). This CDR3 has 15 residues. The V gene lost 1 base and the J gene lost 4 bases, with 13 bases spanning the gap. CDR1 is KGHSH, CDR2 LQKENI, per germline. The CDR3 loop reads CASSPLGGNLYGYTF. CDR3 sequence (DNA): TGTGCCAGCTCACCACTCGGGGGGAACCTCTATGGCTACACCTTC.

This clone was recorded once. The rearrangement uses TRBV24-1 and TRBJ1-2; perhaps TRBD1 as D (6 bases). The V end lost 6 bases, the J end lost 5 bases, and 9 bases lay between the germline ends. CDR1 KGHDR and CDR2 SFDVKD come from the germline V gene. The CDR3 length is 12 residues. CDR3 coding DNA: TGTGCCACCAGTCGTCAGGGGTATGGCTACACCTTC. It yields the protein CATSRQGYGYTF.

The chain is built from TRBV7-3 and TRBJ2-3; D possibly corresponds to TRBD1 (5 bases). CDR3 length: 15 amino acids. V lost 5 bases, J lost 0 bases, and 12 bases lay in between. Germline-derived CDR1 and CDR2 are SGHTA and FQGTGA. Here the CDR3 reads CASSPHPGSTDTQYF. The CDR3 DNA is TGTGCCAGCAGCCCCCATCCAGGGAGCACAGATACGCAGTATTTT.

On this clone: Distinct nucleotide sequences in the sample also encode this CDR3. J is TRBJ1-2 and V is TRBV12-3 or TRBV12-4; D unresolved. The CDR3 has 11 amino acids. Deletions cut 1 base from V and 8 bases from J, with 5 bases between. The CDR3 DNA reads TGTGCCAGCAGTTTAGGAGGGGGCTACACCTTC. It yields the protein CASSLGGGYTF.

This chain uses TRBV4-3 with TRBJ1-1; 11 bases line up with TRBD1. The CDR3 extends over 14 amino acids. With 3 bases clipped from V and 5 bases from J, the junction kept 2 bases outside the gene matches. Germline CDR1 reads LGHNA; CDR2 reads YSLEER. CDR3 nucleotides: TGCGCCAGCAGCCAGGGACAGGGGGGAACTGAAGCTTTCTTT. It encodes CASSQGQGGTEAFF.

The J gene is TRBJ1-4, the V gene TRBV5-5, with a weak D call TRBD1 (6 bases). The germline CDR1 and CDR2 sequences are SGHKS and YYEKEE (reference sequence). CDR3 length equals 12 residues. Trimming took off 4 bases at V and 13 bases at J, with 14 bases between the two ends. The CDR3: CASSVTGFGLFF. For the CDR3, the DNA is TGTGCCAGCAGCGTTACAGGGTTTGGACTGTTTTTT.

The J gene is TRBJ2-1, the V gene TRBV2; D possibly corresponds to TRBD1 (6 bases). Germline lookup yields CDR1 SNHLY and CDR2 FYNNEI. This CDR3 comprises 17 residues. V was trimmed by 2 bases and J by 2 bases, leaving 16 bases between them. CDR3 protein: CASSESAPGTPYNEQFF. CDR3 coding DNA: TGTGCCAGCAGTGAATCCGCACCCGGGACACCCTACAATGAGCAGTTCTTC.

This clone was observed a handful of times. The gene calls are TRBV3-1 (or the pseudogene TRBV3-2) and TRBJ2-5; D may be TRBD2 (5 bases). V lost 0 bases to trimming and J lost 4 bases, with 12 bases between them. There are 15 residues in the CDR3. Per the germline V gene, CDR1 is LGHDT and CDR2 is YNNKEL (reference sequence). The CDR3 here is CASSQDQYAGETQYF. In DNA form, the CDR3 reads TGTGCCAGCAGCCAAGATCAGTACGCGGGAGAGACCCAGTACTTC.

The rearrangement links TRBV7-2 to TRBJ1-2; TRBD1 might be the D (6 bases). Trimming removed 2 bases from V and 8 bases from J, with 15 bases in between. Germline-derived CDR1 and CDR2 are SGHTA and FQGNSA. CDR3 length equals 14 residues. CDR3 DNA: TGTGCCAGCAGCTTATCAGGGGCGCAGAACGGCTACACCTTC. Amino acids: CASSLSGAQNGYTF.

In its sample, this clone was seen a few times. This chain links TRBV18 with TRBJ1-1, with 8 bases identical to TRBD1. CDR1 is KGHSH, CDR2 LQKENI, per germline. The V and J ends lost 3 bases and 7 bases, in that order; junction bases with no gene match: 25. CDR3 length equals 20 residues. DNA of the CDR3: TGTGCCAGCTCACCTCTTCCCGGCAGGGGGCTTTGGGCTGGCCGCGATGAAGCTTTCTTT. Protein: CASSPLPGRGLWAGRDEAFF.

The CDR3 loop reads CASSSAYEQYF. The DNA of the CDR3 is TGTGCCAGCAGCTCTGCCTACGAGCAGTACTTC. V is TRBV11-2 and J is TRBJ2-7; no firm D call. The CDR3 is 11 residues long. Per the germline V gene, CDR1 is SGHAT and CDR2 is FQNNGV. The germline V and J ends were trimmed by 4 bases and 2 bases, with 3 bases remaining between them.

The chain links TRBV3-1 (or the pseudogene TRBV3-2) to TRBJ2-1, with 8 bases that match TRBD2. The germline V gene has CDR1 LGHDT and CDR2 YNNKEL (reference sequence). After removal of 6 bases from V and 3 bases from J, the junction contained 7 bases not matched to a gene. This CDR3 is 15 amino acids long. The DNA of the CDR3 is TGTGCCAGCAGAACCGGACTAGCAGGCTACAATGAGCAGTTCTTC. Its protein product is CASRTGLAGYNEQFF.

The CDR3 DNA follows: TGTGCCAGTAGCCCAGGGGGCGGTTGGAATCAGCCCCAGCATTTT. This codes for CASSPGGGWNQPQHF. The rearrangement links TRBV19 to TRBJ1-5, with 8 nucleotides matching TRBD1. There are 15 residues in the CDR3. Germline V CDR1 and CDR2: LNHDA, SQIVND (reference sequence). J lost 4 bases, V lost 6 bases, and 8 bases had no gene match.

The rearrangement uses TRBV11-2 and TRBJ2-1; the match to TRBD1 covers 11 bases. Per germline, CDR1 SGHAT and CDR2 FQNNGV. This CDR3 has 19 residues. Losses at the gene ends were 10 bases for V and 3 bases for J; bases not matched to a gene: 20. The CDR3 sequence is CATSPGTGGIAEYYNEQFF. For the CDR3, the DNA is TGTGCCACATCCCCCGGGACAGGGGGTATAGCGGAGTACTACAATGAGCAGTTCTTC.

This clone was counted only a few times. The CDR3 sequence: CASSLQDRADTEAFF. For the CDR3, the DNA is TGCGCCAGCAGCTTACAGGACAGGGCGGACACTGAAGCTTTCTTT. This chain connects TRBV5-1 to TRBJ1-1; 8 bases are shared with TRBD1. Germline V gene sequence: CDR1 SGHRS, CDR2 YFSETQ. CDR3 length equals 15 residues. J was trimmed by 3 bases and V by 2 bases; bases with no gene match: 6.

The chain recombines TRBV11-3 with TRBJ2-5; 7 bases agree with TRBD1. Germline-derived CDR1 and CDR2 are SGHNT and YENEEA. V was clipped by 3 bases and J by 5 bases; unmatched bases: 12. This CDR3 spans 16 amino acids. CDR3: CASSFQDRAKYETQYF. In DNA form, the CDR3 reads TGTGCCAGCAGCTTCCAAGACAGGGCAAAATACGAGACCCAGTACTTC.

V is TRBV7-3 and J is TRBJ2-2, with D possibly TRBD1 on 5 matching bases. The CDR3 has 14 residues. The germline V and J ends were trimmed by 4 bases and 1 base, with 7 bases remaining between them. Germline CDR1 SGHTA, CDR2 FQGTGA. Here the CDR3 DNA reads TGTGCCAGCAGCTCCACAGGGAACACCGGGGAGCTGTTTTTT. Translated, it gives CASSSTGNTGELFF.

This rearrangement joins TRBV11-3 to TRBJ1-1; D possibly corresponds to TRBD1 (5 bases). Germline V CDR1 and CDR2: SGHNT, YENEEA. There are 13 residues in the CDR3. V lost 5 bases and J lost 7, with 14 bases in between. CDR3 sequence reads: CASSPERGDEAFF. The DNA of the CDR3 is TGTGCCAGCAGCCCGGAAAGGGGCGATGAAGCTTTCTTT.

This clone has just a few counts. This chain uses TRBV27 with TRBJ1-6, with 10 bases matching TRBD1. The CDR3 sequence is 13 residues long. V lost 7 bases and J lost 7; bases outside the gene matches: 1. Germline CDR1 reads MNHEY; CDR2 reads SMNVEV (reference sequence). The CDR3 protein is CASTGQGNSPLHF. CDR3 sequence (DNA): TGTGCCAGCACGGGACAGGGGAATTCACCCCTCCACTTT.

The CDR3 sequence is CASSLGHRVLGYEQYF. Written as DNA, the CDR3 is TGTGCCAGCAGTTTAGGACATCGAGTTTTGGGCTACGAGCAGTACTTC. The V gene is TRBV27, the J gene TRBJ2-7, with a possible D match to TRBD1 (5 bases). The CDR3 totals 16 residues. With 2 bases removed from V and 3 bases from J, the gap between germline ends came to 17 bases. Germline CDR1 MNHEY, CDR2 SMNVEV (reference sequence).

The chain links TRBV5-1 to TRBJ1-3; D might be TRBD1 (6 bases). The germline gives CDR1 SGHRS, CDR2 YFSETQ. This CDR3 region has 14 residues. Deletions cut 2 bases from V and 2 bases from J, with 8 bases between. CDR3 DNA sequence: TGCGCCAGCAGCTTACAGGGACCTGGAAACACCATATATTTT. Encoded protein: CASSLQGPGNTIYF.

The chain employs TRBV5-1 and TRBJ2-1; D possibly corresponds to TRBD1 (6 bases). The CDR3 runs to 15 residues. The germline V gene has CDR1 SGHRS and CDR2 YFSETQ. The ends were cut back, 4 bases at V and 7 bases at J, with 18 bases in the middle. CDR3 DNA: TGCGCCAGCAGCCGTTACAGGGCTAGGGAGAATGAGCAGTTCTTC. As protein: CASSRYRARENEQFF.

The chain links TRBV6-6 to TRBJ2-5; D gene uncertain. Deletions cut 4 bases from V and 4 bases from J, with 4 bases between. The CDR3 runs to 11 residues. The germline V gene encodes CDR1 MNHNY and CDR2 SVGAGI (reference sequence). CDR3 region: CASSSVETQYF. The CDR3 DNA follows: TGTGCCAGCAGTTCGGTAGAGACCCAGTACTTC.

J is TRBJ1-1 and V is TRBV18, with TRBD1 as a possible D gene (6 bases). Germline CDR1 is KGHSH and CDR2 is LQKENI. The CDR3 spans 14 residues. Trimming shortened V by 5 bases and J by 3 bases, and 13 bases separated the two germline ends. CDR3 amino acids: CASSATGSDTEAFF. CDR3 nucleotides: TGTGCCAGCTCAGCTACAGGGTCGGACACTGAAGCTTTCTTT.

The CDR3 is CASSSGHSNQPQHF. DNA for the CDR3: TGTGCCAGCAGCTCAGGTCACAGCAATCAGCCCCAGCATTTT. The chain joins TRBV7-2 to TRBJ1-5, with D unclear. Per germline, CDR1 SGHTA and CDR2 FQGNSA. V gave up 4 bases and J gave up 1 base, with 8 bases separating them. CDR3 length: 14 residues.

As DNA, the CDR3 is TGCGCCAGCAGCTTGTCTGGGACAGCGAATGAAAAACTGTTTTTT. This encodes CASSLSGTANEKLFF. The rearrangement links TRBV5-1 to TRBJ1-4, with 7 bases fitting TRBD1. Looked up from germline, CDR1 is SGHRS and CDR2 is YFSETQ. Losses at the gene ends were 1 base for V and 5 bases for J; bases not matched to a gene: 5. The CDR3 runs 15 residues.